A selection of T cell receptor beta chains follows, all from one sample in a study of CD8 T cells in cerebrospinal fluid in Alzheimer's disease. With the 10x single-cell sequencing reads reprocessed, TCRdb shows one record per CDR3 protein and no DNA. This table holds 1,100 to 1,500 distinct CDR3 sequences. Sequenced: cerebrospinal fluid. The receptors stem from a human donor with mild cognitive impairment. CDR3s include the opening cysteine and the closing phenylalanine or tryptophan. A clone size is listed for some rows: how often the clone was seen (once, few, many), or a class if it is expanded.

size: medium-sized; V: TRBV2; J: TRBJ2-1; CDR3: CASRDAGASYNEQFF
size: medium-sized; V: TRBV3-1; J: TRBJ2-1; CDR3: CASSPSGSSYNEQFF
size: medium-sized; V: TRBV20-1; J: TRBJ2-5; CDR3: CSAHRGETQYF
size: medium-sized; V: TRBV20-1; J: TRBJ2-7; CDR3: CSADAESSYEQYF
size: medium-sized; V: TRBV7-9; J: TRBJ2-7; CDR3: CASSRGRGPYEQYF
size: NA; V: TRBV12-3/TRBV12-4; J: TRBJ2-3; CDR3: CASSPQGRSTDTQYF
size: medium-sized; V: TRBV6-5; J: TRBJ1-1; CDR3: CASSRQLRTEAFF
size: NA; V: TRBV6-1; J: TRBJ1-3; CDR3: CASSESGAGNTIYF
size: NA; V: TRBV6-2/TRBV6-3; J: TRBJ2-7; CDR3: CASSPLRQGTYEQYF
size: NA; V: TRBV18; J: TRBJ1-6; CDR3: CASSLRGDSPLHF
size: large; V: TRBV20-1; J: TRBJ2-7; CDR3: CSARASDRGFGEQYF
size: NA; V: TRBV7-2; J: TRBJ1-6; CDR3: CASSSVGGSPLHF
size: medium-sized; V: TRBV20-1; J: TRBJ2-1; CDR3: CSASNLGGRSSYNEQFF
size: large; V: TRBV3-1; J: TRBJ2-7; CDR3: CASSLLQGEQYF